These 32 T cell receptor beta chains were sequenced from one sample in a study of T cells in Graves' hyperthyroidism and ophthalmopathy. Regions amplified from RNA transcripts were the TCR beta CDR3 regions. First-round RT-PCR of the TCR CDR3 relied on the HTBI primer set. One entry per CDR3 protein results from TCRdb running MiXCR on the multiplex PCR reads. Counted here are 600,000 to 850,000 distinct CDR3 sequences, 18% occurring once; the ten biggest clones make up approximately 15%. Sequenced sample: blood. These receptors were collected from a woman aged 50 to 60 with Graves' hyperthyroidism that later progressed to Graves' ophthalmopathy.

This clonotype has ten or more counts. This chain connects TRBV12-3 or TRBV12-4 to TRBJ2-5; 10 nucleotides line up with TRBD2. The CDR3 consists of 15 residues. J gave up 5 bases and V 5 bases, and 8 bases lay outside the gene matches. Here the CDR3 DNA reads TGTGCCAGCAGTATAAGCGGGGGGGCCGAGGAGACCCAGTACTTC. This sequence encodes CASSISGGAEETQYF.

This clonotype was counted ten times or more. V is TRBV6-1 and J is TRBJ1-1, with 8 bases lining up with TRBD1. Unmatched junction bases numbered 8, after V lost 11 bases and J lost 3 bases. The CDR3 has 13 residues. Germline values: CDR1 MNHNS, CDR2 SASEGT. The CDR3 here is CAGGQETYTEAFF. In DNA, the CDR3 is TGTGCCGGGGGACAGGAGACGTACACTGAAGCTTTCTTT.

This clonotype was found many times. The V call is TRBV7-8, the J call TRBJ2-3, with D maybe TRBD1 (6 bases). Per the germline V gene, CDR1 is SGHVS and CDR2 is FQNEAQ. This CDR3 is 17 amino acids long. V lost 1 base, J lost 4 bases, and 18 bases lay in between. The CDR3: CASSLVQTGTGADTQYF. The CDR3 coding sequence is TGTGCCAGCAGCTTAGTGCAGACAGGAACCGGGGCAGATACGCAGTATTTT.

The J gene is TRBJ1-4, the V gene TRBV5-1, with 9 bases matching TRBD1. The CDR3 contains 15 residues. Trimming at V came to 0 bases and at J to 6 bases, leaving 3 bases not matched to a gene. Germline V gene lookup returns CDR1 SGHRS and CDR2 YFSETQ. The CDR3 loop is CASSLDRGRYEKLFF. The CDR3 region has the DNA TGCGCCAGCAGCTTGGACAGGGGGCGATATGAAAAACTGTTTTTT. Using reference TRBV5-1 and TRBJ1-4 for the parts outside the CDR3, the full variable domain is KAGVTQTPRYLIKTRGQQVTLSCSPISGHRSVSWYQQTPGQGLQFLFEYFSETQRNKGNFPGRFSGRQFSNSRSEMNVSTLELGDSALYLCASSLDRGRYEKLFFGSGTQLSVL.

CDR3 sequence: CASRSVFGTYRTGELFF. In DNA form, the CDR3 reads TGTGCCAGCAGGTCCGTCTTCGGGACTTATCGCACCGGGGAGCTGTTTTTT. The chain combines TRBV6-1 with TRBJ2-2; possibly TRBD2 for D (6 bases). The length of the CDR3 is 17 residues. The V and J ends lost 6 bases and 4 bases respectively, with 21 bases between them. Germline CDR1 is MNHNS and CDR2 is SASEGT.

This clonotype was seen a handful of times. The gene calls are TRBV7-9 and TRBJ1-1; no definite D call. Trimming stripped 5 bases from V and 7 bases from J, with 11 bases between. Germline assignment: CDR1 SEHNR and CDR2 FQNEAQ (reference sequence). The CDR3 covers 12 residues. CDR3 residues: CASSPRLVEAFF. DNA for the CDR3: TGTGCCAGCAGCCCCCGGCTGGTTGAAGCTTTCTTT.

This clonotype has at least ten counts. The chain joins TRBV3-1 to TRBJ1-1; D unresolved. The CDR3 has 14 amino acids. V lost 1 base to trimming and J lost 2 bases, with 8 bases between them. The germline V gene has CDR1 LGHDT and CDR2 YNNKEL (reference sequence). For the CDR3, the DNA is TGTGCCAGCAGCCAAGCCGACACCAACACTGAAGCTTTCTTT. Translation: CASSQADTNTEAFF.

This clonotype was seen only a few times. In nucleotides, the CDR3 is TGTGCCAGCAGTTCGGGGACAAGGAATGAAAAACTGTTTTTT. Translating gives CASSSGTRNEKLFF. This chain links TRBV12-3 or TRBV12-4 with TRBJ1-4, with D possibly being TRBD1 (6 bases). V lost 4 bases and J lost 5, with 11 bases in between. This CDR3 is 14 amino acids long.

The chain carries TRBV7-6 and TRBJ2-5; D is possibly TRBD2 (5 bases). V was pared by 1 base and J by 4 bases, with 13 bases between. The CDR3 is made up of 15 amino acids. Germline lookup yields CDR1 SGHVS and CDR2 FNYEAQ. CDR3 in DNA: TGTGCCAGCAGCTTAGTTGTTCGTGGAGGAGAGACCCAGTACTTC. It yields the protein CASSLVVRGGETQYF. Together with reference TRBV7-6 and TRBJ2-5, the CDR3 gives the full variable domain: GAGVSQSPRYKVTKRGQDVALRCDPISGHVSLYWYRQALGQGPEFLTYFNYEAQQDKSGLPNDRFSAERPEGSISTLTIQRTEQRDSAMYRCASSLVVRGGETQYFGPGTRLLVL.

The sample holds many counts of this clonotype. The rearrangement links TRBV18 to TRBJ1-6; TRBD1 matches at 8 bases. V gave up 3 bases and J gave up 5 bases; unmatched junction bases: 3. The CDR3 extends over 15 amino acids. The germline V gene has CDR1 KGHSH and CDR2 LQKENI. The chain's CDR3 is CASSPTTGDNSPLHF. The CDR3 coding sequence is TGTGCCAGCTCACCTACGACAGGGGATAATTCACCCCTCCACTTT. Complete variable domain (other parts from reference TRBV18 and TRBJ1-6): NAGVMQNPRHLVRRRGQEARLRCSPMKGHSHVYWYRQLPEEGLKFMVYLQKENIIDESGMPKERFSAEFPKEGPSILRIQQVVRGDSAAYFCASSPTTGDNSPLHFGNGTRLTVT.

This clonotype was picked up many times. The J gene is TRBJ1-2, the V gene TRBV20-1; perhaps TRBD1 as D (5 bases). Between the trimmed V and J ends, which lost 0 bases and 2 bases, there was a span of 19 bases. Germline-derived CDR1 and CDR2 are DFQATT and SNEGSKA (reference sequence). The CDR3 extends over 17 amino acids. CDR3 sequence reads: CSARDREGTSRNYGYTF. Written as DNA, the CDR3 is TGCAGTGCTAGAGATCGGGAGGGGACTAGCCGCAACTATGGCTACACCTTC.

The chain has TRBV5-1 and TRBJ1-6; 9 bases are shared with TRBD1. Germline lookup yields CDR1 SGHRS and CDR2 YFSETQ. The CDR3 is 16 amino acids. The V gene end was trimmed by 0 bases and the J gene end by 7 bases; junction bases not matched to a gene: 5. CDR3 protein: CASSLGAGTGNSPLHF. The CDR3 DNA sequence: TGCGCCAGCAGCTTGGGGGCCGGGACAGGGAATTCACCCCTCCACTTT.

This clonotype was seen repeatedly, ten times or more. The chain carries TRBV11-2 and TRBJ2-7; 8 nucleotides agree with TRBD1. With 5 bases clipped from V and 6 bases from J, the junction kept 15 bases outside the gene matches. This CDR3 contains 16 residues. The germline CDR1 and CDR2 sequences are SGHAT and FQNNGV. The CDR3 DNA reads TGTGCCAGCAGCCGTCCCCCGGGACAGGTGCAGTCCGAGCAGTACTTC. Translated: CASSRPPGQVQSEQYF.

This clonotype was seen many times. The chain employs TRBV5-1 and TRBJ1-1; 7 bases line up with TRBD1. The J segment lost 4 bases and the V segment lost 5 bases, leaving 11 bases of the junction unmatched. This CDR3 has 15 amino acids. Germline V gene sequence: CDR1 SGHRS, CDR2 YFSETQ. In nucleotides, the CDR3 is TGCGCCAGCAGGCGTGACAGGGTTGAGGGCACTGAAGCTTTCTTT. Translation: CASRRDRVEGTEAFF.

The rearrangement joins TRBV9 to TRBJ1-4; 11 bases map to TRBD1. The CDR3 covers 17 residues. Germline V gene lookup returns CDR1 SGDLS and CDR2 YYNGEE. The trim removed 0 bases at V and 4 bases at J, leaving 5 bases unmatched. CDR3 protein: CASSVGDRGSINEKLFF. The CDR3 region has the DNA TGTGCCAGCAGCGTAGGGGACAGGGGGTCAATTAATGAAAAACTGTTTTTT.

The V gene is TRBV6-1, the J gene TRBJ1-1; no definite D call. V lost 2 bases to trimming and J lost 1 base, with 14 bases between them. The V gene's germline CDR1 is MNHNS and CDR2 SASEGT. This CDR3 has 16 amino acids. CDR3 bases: TGTGCCAGCAGTGAACCCCCCGGCCGCCGGAACACTGAAGCTTTCTTT. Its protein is CASSEPPGRRNTEAFF.

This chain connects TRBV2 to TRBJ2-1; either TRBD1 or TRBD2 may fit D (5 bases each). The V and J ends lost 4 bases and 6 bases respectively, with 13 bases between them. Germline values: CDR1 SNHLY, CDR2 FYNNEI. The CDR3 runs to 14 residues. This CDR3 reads CASSAPGPSNEQFF. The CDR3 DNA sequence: TGTGCCAGCAGTGCCCCGGGGCCCTCCAATGAGCAGTTCTTC.

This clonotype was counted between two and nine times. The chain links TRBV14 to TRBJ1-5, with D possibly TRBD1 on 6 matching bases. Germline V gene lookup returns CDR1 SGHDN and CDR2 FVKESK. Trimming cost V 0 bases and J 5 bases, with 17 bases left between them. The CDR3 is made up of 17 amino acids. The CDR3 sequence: CASSQDWMGALHQPQHF. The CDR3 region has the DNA TGTGCCAGCAGCCAAGATTGGATGGGGGCTCTCCATCAGCCCCAGCATTTT.

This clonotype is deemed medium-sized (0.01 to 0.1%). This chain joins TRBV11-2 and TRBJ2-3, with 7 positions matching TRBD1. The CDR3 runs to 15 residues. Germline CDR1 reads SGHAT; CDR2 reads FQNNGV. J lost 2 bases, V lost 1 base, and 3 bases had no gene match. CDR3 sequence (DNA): TGTGCCAGCAGCTTAGGACAGGGATTCACAGATACGCAGTATTTT. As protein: CASSLGQGFTDTQYF.

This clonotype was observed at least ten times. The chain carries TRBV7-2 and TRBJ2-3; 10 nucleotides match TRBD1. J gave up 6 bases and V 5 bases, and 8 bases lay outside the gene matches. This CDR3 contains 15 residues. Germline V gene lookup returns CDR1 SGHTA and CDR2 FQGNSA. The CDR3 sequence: CASSGTGAPWDTQYF. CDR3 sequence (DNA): TGTGCCAGCAGCGGGACAGGGGCGCCCTGGGATACGCAGTATTTT.

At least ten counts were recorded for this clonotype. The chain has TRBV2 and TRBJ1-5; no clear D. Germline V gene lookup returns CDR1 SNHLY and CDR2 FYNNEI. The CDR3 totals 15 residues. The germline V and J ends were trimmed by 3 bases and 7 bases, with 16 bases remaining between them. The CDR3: CASSDAGQRNQPQHF. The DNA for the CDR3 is TGTGCCAGCAGTGATGCCGGTCAAAGGAACCAGCCCCAGCATTTT.

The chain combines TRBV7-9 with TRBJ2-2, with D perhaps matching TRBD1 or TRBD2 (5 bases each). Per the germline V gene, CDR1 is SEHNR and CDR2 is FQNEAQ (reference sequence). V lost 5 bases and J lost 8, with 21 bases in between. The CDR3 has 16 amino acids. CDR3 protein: CASSAKKSGDPGELFF. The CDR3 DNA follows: TGTGCCAGCAGCGCGAAGAAGTCCGGGGACCCGGGGGAGCTGTTTTTT.

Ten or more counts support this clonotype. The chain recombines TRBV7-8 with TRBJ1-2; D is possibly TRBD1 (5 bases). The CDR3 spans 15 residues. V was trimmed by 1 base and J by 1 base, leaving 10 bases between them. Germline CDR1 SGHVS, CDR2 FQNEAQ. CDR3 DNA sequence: TGTGCCAGCAGCTTAGTGGGGGGAGTTAACTATGGCTACACCTTC. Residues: CASSLVGGVNYGYTF.

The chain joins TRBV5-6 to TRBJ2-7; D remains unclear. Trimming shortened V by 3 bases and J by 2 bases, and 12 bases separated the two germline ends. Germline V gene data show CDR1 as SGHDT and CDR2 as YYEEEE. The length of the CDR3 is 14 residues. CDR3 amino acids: CASSSDQETYEQYF. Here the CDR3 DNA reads TGTGCCAGCAGCTCAGATCAGGAGACCTACGAGCAGTACTTC.

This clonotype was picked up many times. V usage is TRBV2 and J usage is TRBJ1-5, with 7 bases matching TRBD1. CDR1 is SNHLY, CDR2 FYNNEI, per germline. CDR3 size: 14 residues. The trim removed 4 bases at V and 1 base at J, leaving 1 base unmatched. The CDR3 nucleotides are TGTGCCAGCAGTGCGGACAGGAGCAATCAGCCCCAGCATTTT. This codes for CASSADRSNQPQHF. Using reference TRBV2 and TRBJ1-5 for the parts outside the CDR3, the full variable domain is EPEVTQTPSHQVTQMGQEVILRCVPISNHLYFYWYRQILGQKVEFLVSFYNNEISEKSEIFDDQFSVERPDGSNFTLKIRSTKLEDSAMYFCASSADRSNQPQHFGDGTRLSIL.

CDR3 sequence: CASSPMAENYGYTF. The CDR3 coding sequence is TGTGCCAGCAGTCCAATGGCCGAGAACTATGGCTACACCTTC. J is TRBJ1-2 and V is TRBV27; D is unclear. The germline V and J ends were trimmed by 5 bases and 2 bases, with 12 bases remaining between them. The CDR3 covers 14 residues. Germline loops: CDR1 MNHEY, CDR2 SMNVEV (reference sequence).

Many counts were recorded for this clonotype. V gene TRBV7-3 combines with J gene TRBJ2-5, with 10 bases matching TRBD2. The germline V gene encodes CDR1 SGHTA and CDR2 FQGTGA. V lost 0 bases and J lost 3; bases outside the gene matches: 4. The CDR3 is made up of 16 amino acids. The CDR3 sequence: CASSLTNSGGKETQYF. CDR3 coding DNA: TGTGCCAGCAGCTTAACAAATAGCGGGGGGAAAGAGACCCAGTACTTC.

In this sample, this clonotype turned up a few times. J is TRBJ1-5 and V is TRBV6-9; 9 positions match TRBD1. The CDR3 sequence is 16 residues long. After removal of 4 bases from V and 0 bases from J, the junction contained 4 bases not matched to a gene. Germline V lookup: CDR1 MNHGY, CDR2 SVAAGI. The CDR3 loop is CASSSRTGASNQPQHF. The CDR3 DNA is TGTGCCAGCAGTTCCAGGACAGGGGCTAGCAATCAGCCCCAGCATTTT.

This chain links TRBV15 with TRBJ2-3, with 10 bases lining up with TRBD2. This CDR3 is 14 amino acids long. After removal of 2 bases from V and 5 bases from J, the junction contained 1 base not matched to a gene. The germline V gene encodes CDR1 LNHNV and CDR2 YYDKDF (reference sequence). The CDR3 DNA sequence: TGTGCCACCAGCAGACTAGCGGGGGTAGATACGCAGTATTTT. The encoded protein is CATSRLAGVDTQYF.

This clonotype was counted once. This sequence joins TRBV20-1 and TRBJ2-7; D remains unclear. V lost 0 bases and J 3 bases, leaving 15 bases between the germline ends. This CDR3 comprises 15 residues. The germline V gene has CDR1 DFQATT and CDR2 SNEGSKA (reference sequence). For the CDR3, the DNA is TGCAGTGCTAGAGATGAGTTGGCCGTACTCTACGAGCAGTACTTC. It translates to CSARDELAVLYEQYF.

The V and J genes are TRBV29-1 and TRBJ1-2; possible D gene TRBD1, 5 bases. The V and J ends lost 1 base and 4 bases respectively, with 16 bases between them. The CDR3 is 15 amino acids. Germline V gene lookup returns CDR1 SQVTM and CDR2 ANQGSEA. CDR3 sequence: CSVEGGFRVLYGYTF. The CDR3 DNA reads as TGCAGCGTTGAAGGGGGCTTTAGAGTCCTCTATGGCTACACCTTC. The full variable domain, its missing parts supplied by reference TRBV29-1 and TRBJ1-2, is SAVISQKPSRDICQRGTSLTIQCQVDSQVTMMFWYRQQPGQSLTLIATANQGSEATYESGFVIDKFPISRPNLTFSTLTVSNMSPEDSSIYLCSVEGGFRVLYGYTFGSGTRLTVV.

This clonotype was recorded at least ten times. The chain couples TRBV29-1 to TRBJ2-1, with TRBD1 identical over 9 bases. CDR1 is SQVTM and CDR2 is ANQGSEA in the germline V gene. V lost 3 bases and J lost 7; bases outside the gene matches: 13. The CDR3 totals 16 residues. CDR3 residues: CSVEDPGQGTANEQFF. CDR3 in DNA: TGCAGCGTTGAGGACCCGGGACAGGGAACGGCGAATGAGCAGTTCTTC.